Below, 19 T cell receptor beta chains from the same sample are listed, as sequenced in a study of identifying expanded T cells in peripheral blood. Profiled with immunoSEQ multiplex PCR; TCRdb holds only in-frame clones, not every one. The data show approximately 120,000 clones, with about 87% seen just once and more than 6.5% held by the top ten. The sequenced sample consisted of blood. The source of these receptors is a person aged 18 to 70 in good health.

This clone came up a few times. CDR3 nucleotides: TGTGCCAGCTCACCATCCGGGGATGAAGCTTTCTTT. Translation gives CASSPSGDEAFF. The V gene is TRBV18, the J gene TRBJ1-1, with no clear D. Trimming removed 2 bases at V and 7 bases at J, with 8 bases between. Looked up from germline, CDR1 is KGHSH and CDR2 is LQKENI. The CDR3 is 12 amino acids.

CDR3 loop: CASSFRQGAYEQYF. Here the CDR3 DNA reads TGTGCCAGCAGTTTCCGACAGGGGGCCTACGAGCAGTACTTC. The chain carries TRBV27 and TRBJ2-7, with TRBD1 matching over 9 bases. The CDR3 is 14 amino acids. Germline CDR1 reads MNHEY; CDR2 reads SMNVEV (reference sequence). Trimming cost V 3 bases and J 2 bases; bases outside gene matches: 2.

This clone appeared once. This sequence joins TRBV7-6 and TRBJ1-5; D is uncertain. CDR1 is SGHVS and CDR2 is FNYEAQ in the germline V gene. V lost 4 bases and J lost 7, with 8 bases in between. The CDR3 consists of 12 residues. The DNA for the CDR3 is TGTGCCAGCAGCTCTCCCGGGCAGCCCCAGCATTTT. This gives the protein CASSSPGQPQHF.

V gene TRBV7-6 combines with J gene TRBJ1-1, with 7 bases identical to TRBD1. Germline CDR1 SGHVS, CDR2 FNYEAQ. The V and J ends lost 4 bases and 1 base, in that order; junction bases with no gene match: 3. CDR3 length: 14 residues. DNA of the CDR3: TGTGCCAGCAGCTCCCGGACAGGGAACACTGAAGCTTTCTTT. Translation: CASSSRTGNTEAFF.

This chain joins TRBV7-7 and TRBJ1-1; no reliable D call. Germline lookup yields CDR1 SSHAT and CDR2 FNYEAQ (reference sequence). The CDR3 has 13 residues. The V end lost 0 bases, the J end lost 1 base, and 3 bases lay between the germline ends. This chain's CDR3 is CASSLAENTEAFF. The CDR3 nucleotides read TGTGCCAGCAGCTTAGCAGAGAACACTGAAGCTTTCTTT.

This chain links TRBV6-5 with TRBJ2-5; maybe TRBD1 (6 bases). The J call may be incorrect, as the DNA end agrees better with TRBJ2-7. CDR1 is MNHEY, CDR2 SVGAGI, per germline. This CDR3 region has 12 residues. The CDR3, as DNA: TGTGCCACCACGGACAGATCCTACGAGCAGTACTTC. It translates to CATTDRSYEQYF.

This chain joins TRBV5-4 and TRBJ1-6, with D maybe TRBD1 (5 bases). V gave up 0 bases and J gave up 8 bases, with 9 bases separating them. CDR1 SGHNT and CDR2 YYREEE come from the germline V gene (reference sequence). This CDR3 is built from 14 residues. CDR3 DNA: TGTGCCAGCAGCTTGGGGGGGAATTATTCACCCCTCCACTTT. It codes for CASSLGGNYSPLHF.

The chain joins TRBV5-1 to TRBJ2-1, with no clear D. CDR3 size: 12 residues. The ends were cut back, 0 bases at V and 7 bases at J, with 5 bases in the middle. Germline CDR1 SGHRS, CDR2 YFSETQ. The CDR3 loop reads CASSLEWNEQFF. The CDR3 bases are TGCGCCAGCAGCTTGGAGTGGAATGAGCAGTTCTTC.

This chain joins TRBV10-3 and TRBJ2-3; a weak D match, TRBD1 (6 bases). Germline V gene lookup returns CDR1 ENHRY and CDR2 SYGVKD. CDR3 length equals 16 residues. V was clipped by 7 bases and J by 0 bases, with 17 bases between them. The CDR3 spells CAINDPGTPSTDTQYF. CDR3 nucleotides: TGTGCCATCAACGACCCCGGGACACCCAGCACAGATACGCAGTATTTT.

The chain combines TRBV2 with TRBJ1-1; D gene unclear. Per the germline V gene, CDR1 is SNHLY and CDR2 is FYNNEI. This CDR3 has 14 amino acids. The V and J ends lost 3 bases and 0 bases respectively, with 8 bases between them. The DNA of the CDR3 is TGTGCCAGCAGTGACGGAGAAATGAACACTGAAGCTTTCTTT. This gives the protein CASSDGEMNTEAFF.

V usage is TRBV6-6 and J usage is TRBJ1-5, with 7 bases fitting TRBD1. V shed 4 bases, J shed 5 bases, and the junction held 8 bases outside the gene matches. CDR1 MNHNY and CDR2 SVGAGI come from the germline V gene (reference sequence). This CDR3 region has 15 residues. DNA for the CDR3: TGTGCCAGCAGTTGGAGCCGACAGGGCGATCAGCCCCAGCATTTT. Translation gives CASSWSRQGDQPQHF.

The rearrangement links TRBV14 to TRBJ1-4; no reliable D call. The CDR3 length is 13 residues. Germline V CDR1 and CDR2: SGHDN, FVKESK. The V and J ends lost 1 base and 8 bases respectively, with 8 bases between them. The CDR3 nucleotides read TGTGCCAGCAGCCAAGTGGGAGGGGAAAAACTGTTTTTT. Translation: CASSQVGGEKLFF. Complete variable domain (other parts from reference TRBV14 and TRBJ1-4): EAGVTQFPSHSVIEKGQTVTLRCDPISGHDNLYWYRRVMGKEIKFLLHFVKESKQDESGMPNNRFLAERTGGTYSTLKVQPAELEDSGVYFCASSQVGGEKLFFGSGTQLSVL.

The chain employs TRBV28 and TRBJ2-5, with TRBD1 as a possible D gene (6 bases). The CDR3 extends over 13 amino acids. The germline V and J ends were trimmed by 4 bases and 3 bases, with 9 bases remaining between them. Germline CDR1 MDHEN, CDR2 SYDVKM. In DNA, the CDR3 is TGTGCCAGCAGTTCCGGACAGAAAGAGACCCAGTACTTC. Translated, it gives CASSSGQKETQYF. Looking up the rest from reference TRBV28 and TRBJ2-5 gives the full variable domain: DVKVTQSSRYLVKRTGEKVFLECVQDMDHENMFWYRQDPGLGLRLIYFSYDVKMKEKGDIPEGYSVSREKKERFSLILESASTNQTSMYLCASSSGQKETQYFGPGTRLLVL.

The rearrangement links TRBV27 to TRBJ2-7, with D possibly TRBD1 on 5 matching bases. The germline V and J ends were trimmed by 0 bases and 7 bases, with 13 bases remaining between them. This CDR3 comprises 14 residues. Germline V lookup: CDR1 MNHEY, CDR2 SMNVEV (reference sequence). This CDR3 reads CASSLSTDLLEQYF. The CDR3 region has the DNA TGTGCCAGCAGTTTATCGACAGACCTTTTGGAGCAGTACTTC.

CDR3 loop: CASSLVAQLSGNTIYF. DNA for the CDR3: TGTGCCAGCAGCTTAGTAGCGCAGCTCTCTGGAAACACCATATATTTT. This sequence joins TRBV7-2 and TRBJ1-3, with D hard to call. V was cut by 1 base and J by 0 bases, with 10 bases left in between. CDR3 length equals 16 residues. Germline CDR1 SGHTA, CDR2 FQGNSA.

The rearrangement uses TRBV30 and TRBJ1-2; D is unresolved. Germline CDR1 reads GTSNPN; CDR2 reads SVGIG (reference sequence). The CDR3 is made up of 12 amino acids. V was cut by 5 bases and J by 8 bases, with 15 bases left in between. CDR3 in amino acids: CAWGLGLGGYTF. The CDR3 DNA sequence: TGTGCCTGGGGTTTGGGGTTGGGCGGCTACACCTTC.

Comments on this clone: One end of the junction does not line up with germline, which may come from a read error. The chain uses TRBV11-2 and TRBJ1-2; D is undetermined. Germline V gene lookup returns CDR1 SGHAT and CDR2 FQNNGV. The CDR3 has 16 amino acids. Here the CDR3 DNA reads TGTGCCAGCACCTTAGGAAGGTTTTCCGACAACTATGGCTACACCTTC. Translating it yields CASTLGRFSDNYGYTF.

The V call is TRBV15, the J call TRBJ2-7, with D uncertain. The CDR3 has 14 amino acids. V lost 3 bases to trimming and J lost 2 bases, with 11 bases between them. Germline-derived CDR1 and CDR2 are LNHNV and YYDKDF (reference sequence). The CDR3 DNA sequence: TGTGCCACCAGCAGTTACCCTCTCGCCTACGAGCAGTACTTC. Protein: CATSSYPLAYEQYF.

CDR3 protein: CASSIGQGEQPQHF. Here the CDR3 DNA reads TGTGCCAGTAGTATAGGACAGGGTGAACAGCCCCAGCATTTT. This sequence joins TRBV19 and TRBJ1-5, with 7 bases aligning to TRBD1. Germline V gives CDR1 LNHDA, CDR2 SQIVND (reference sequence). The trim removed 1 base at V and 7 bases at J, leaving 4 bases unmatched. This CDR3 is 14 amino acids long.